This TCR beta chain appears in the sequencing data of a study of post-analysis software for immune sequencing data. Study-wide context: The courses of disease that were included comprised relapsing-remitting, secondary progressive and progressive-relapsing multiple sclerosis.

Study-level results: Samples sharing a preparation batch grouped tightly together when assessed by F measure. Included in a set of about 5 TRBV segments more frequent in patients than controls were TRBV5-6, TRBV5-1 and TRBV20-1.

The CDR3 has 14 amino acids. With 6 bases clipped from V and 2 bases from J, the junction kept 5 bases outside the gene matches. Germline V gene data show CDR1 as DFQATT and CDR2 as SNEGSKA (reference sequence). Researchers reported that TCR beta cDNA libraries carried unique molecular identifiers. Starting from about 0.98 to 11 million T cells, the study yielded roughly 0.5 million cDNA molecules. In TCRdb, the PCR reads were re-called with MiXCR into one record per CDR3 protein. This table holds about 460,000 distinct CDR3 sequences, 45% found once. Comment on this clonotype: What it recognizes is unknown.

The V gene is TRBV20-1, the J gene TRBJ2-1; 9 nucleotides align to TRBD2. This sequence originates from a girl aged 10 to 17 with multiple sclerosis. Sequenced material: blood. The CDR3 spells CSAGGGRAYNEQFF. CDR3 coding DNA: TGCAGTGCGGGGGGCGGGAGGGCCTACAATGAGCAGTTCTTC.